This T cell receptor (beta chain) was found in a study of OX40 agonist ivuxolimab in advanced cancers. Looking at the study overall: Of the participants, around 43% had some prior anti-PD-1, anti-PD-L1 or anti-CTLA-4 therapy, which was allowed.

Profiling relied on immunoSEQ multiplex PCR, and the TCRdb table lists in-frame clones only, not all of them. This sample has under 80,000 clones, with over 90% found just once. Study-wide findings and caveats: CD4+ T cells averaged fewer expanded clones than CD8+ T cells.

The germline V gene has CDR1 GTSNPN and CDR2 SVGIG (reference sequence). Trimming removed 3 bases from V and 0 bases from J, with 15 bases in between. CDR3 length: 16 amino acids. Points on this clone: The antigen is unknown.

Blood sampling was done at baseline, cycle 4 day 1, and cycle 7 day 1. V is TRBV30 and J is TRBJ1-5; D unresolved. Specimen: CD4+ or CD8+ T cells sorted from blood, collected in a trial of the OX40 agonist ivuxolimab. This sequence was found in an adult with an advanced solid tumor such as melanoma, head and neck, liver or kidney cancer. CDR3 sequence reads: CAWSATQAYSNQPQHF. The CDR3, as DNA: TGTGCCTGGAGCGCAACCCAGGCTTATAGCAATCAGCCCCAGCATTTT.